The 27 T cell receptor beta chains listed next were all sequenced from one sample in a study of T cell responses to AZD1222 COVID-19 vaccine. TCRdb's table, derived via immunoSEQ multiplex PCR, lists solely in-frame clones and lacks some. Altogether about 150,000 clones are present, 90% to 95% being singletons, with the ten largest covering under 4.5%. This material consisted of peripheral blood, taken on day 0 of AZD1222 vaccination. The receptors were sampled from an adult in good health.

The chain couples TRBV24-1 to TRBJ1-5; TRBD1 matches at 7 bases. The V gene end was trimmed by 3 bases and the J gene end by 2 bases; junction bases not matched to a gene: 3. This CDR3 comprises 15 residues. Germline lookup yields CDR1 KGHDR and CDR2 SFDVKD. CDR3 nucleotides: TGTGCCACCAGTGATCCAACAGGGGGCAATCAGCCCCAGCATTTT. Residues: CATSDPTGGNQPQHF.

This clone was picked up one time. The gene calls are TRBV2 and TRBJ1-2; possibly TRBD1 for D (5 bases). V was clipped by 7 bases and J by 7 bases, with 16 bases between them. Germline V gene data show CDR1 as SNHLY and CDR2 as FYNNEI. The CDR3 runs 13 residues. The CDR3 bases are TGTGCCAGCAACTCAAGGGGTGGCAGTGGCTACACCTTC. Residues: CASNSRGGSGYTF.

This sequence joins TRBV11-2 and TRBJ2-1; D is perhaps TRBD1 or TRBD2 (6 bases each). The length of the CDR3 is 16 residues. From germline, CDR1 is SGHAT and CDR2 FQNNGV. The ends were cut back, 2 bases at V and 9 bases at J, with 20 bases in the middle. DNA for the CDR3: TGTGCCAGCAGCTTAAGGTTGAGGGAGGCCAGGGGTGAGCAGTTCTTC. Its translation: CASSLRLREARGEQFF.

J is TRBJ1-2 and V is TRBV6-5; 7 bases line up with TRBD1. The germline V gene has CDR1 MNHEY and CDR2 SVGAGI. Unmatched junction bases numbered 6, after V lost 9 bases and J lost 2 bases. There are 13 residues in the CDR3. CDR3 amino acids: CASYRGRNYGYTF. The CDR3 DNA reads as TGTGCCAGTTACAGGGGCCGGAACTATGGCTACACCTTC.

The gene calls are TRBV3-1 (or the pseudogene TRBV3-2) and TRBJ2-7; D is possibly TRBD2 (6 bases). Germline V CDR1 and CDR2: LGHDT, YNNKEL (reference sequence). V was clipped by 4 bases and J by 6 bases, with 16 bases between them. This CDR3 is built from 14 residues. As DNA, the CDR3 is TGTGCCAGCAGCCCCCCGGGACTCTCGTCCGAGCAGTACTTC. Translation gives CASSPPGLSSEQYF.

CDR3 DNA: TGTGCCAGCAGTCTGACGAGGAGGGGACTGGGGAAACTGTTTTTT. It codes for CASSLTRRGLGKLFF. The chain links TRBV28 to TRBJ1-4; a weak D match, TRBD1 (5 bases). V shed 5 bases and J shed 11 bases, with 21 bases lying between them. The germline V gene has CDR1 MDHEN and CDR2 SYDVKM. The CDR3 is 15 amino acids.

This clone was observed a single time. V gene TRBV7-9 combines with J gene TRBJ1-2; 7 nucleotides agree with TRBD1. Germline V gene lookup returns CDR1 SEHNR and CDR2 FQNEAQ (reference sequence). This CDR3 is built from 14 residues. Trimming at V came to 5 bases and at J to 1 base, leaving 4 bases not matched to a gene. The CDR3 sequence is CASSPGTDNYGYTF. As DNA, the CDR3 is TGTGCCAGCAGCCCAGGGACAGATAACTATGGCTACACCTTC.

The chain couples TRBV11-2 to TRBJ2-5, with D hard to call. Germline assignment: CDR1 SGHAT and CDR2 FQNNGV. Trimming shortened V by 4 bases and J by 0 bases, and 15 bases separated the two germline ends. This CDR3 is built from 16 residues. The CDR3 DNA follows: TGTGCCAGCAGCTCAGTCTCGGGCAGATACCAAGAGACCCAGTACTTC. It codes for CASSSVSGRYQETQYF.

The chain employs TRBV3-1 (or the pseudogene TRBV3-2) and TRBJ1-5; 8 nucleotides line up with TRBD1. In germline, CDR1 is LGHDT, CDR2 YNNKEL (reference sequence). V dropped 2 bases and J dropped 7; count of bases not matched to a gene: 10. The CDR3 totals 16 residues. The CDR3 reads CASSQWTGQGSQPQHF. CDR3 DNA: TGTGCCAGCAGCCAATGGACAGGGCAGGGGTCGCAGCCCCAGCATTTT.

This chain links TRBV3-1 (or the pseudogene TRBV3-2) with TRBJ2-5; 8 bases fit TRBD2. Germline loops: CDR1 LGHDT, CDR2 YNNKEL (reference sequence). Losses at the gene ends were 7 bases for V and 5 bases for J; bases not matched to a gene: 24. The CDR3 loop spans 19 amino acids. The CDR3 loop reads CASTTTAPSGPRVRETQYF. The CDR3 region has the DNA TGTGCCAGCACCACTACGGCACCTAGCGGGCCACGGGTAAGGGAGACCCAGTACTTC.

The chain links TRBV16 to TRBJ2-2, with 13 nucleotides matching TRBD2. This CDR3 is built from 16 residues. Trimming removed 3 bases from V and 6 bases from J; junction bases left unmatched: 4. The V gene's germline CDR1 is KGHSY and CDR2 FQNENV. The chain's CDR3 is CASSHRTSGSAGELFF. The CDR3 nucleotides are TGTGCCAGCAGCCACCGGACTAGCGGGAGTGCCGGGGAGCTGTTTTTT.

CDR3: CASRVRGDTEAFF. The CDR3 DNA sequence: TGTGCCAGCAGGGTGCGGGGGGACACTGAAGCTTTCTTT. This sequence joins TRBV12-3 or TRBV12-4 and TRBJ1-1; a weak D match, TRBD1 (5 bases). This CDR3 spans 13 amino acids. V was cut by 6 bases and J by 3 bases, with 11 bases left in between.

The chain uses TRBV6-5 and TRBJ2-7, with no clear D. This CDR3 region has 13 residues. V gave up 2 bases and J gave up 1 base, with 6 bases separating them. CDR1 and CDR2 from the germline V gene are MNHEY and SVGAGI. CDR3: CASSYQESYEQYF. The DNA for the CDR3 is TGTGCCAGCAGTTACCAGGAATCCTACGAGCAGTACTTC.

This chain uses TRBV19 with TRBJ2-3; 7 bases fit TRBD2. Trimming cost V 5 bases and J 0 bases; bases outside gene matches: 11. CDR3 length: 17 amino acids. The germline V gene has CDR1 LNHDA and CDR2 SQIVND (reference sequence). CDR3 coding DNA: TGTGCCAGTAGTCTTCCAGGGCTAGCGGCTAGCACAGATACGCAGTATTTT. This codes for CASSLPGLAASTDTQYF. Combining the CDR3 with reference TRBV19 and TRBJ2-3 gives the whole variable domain DGGITQSPKYLFRKEGQNVTLSCEQNLNHDAMYWYRQDPGQGLRLIYYSQIVNDFQKGDIAEGYSVSREKKESFPLTVTSAQKNPTAFYLCASSLPGLAASTDTQYFGPGTRLTVL.

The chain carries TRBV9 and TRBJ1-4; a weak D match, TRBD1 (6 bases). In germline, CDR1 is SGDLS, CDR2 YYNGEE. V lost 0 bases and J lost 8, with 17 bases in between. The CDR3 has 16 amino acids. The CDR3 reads CASSVASGGLGEKLFF. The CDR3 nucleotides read TGTGCCAGCAGCGTAGCATCTGGGGGGCTGGGCGAAAAACTGTTTTTT.

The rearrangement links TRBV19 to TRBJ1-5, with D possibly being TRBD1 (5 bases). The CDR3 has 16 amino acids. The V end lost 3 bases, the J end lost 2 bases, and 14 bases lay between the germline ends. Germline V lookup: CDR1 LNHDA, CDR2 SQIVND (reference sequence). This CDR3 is CASSIGPGAGNQPQHF. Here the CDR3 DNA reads TGTGCCAGTAGTATCGGTCCCGGGGCCGGCAATCAGCCCCAGCATTTT.

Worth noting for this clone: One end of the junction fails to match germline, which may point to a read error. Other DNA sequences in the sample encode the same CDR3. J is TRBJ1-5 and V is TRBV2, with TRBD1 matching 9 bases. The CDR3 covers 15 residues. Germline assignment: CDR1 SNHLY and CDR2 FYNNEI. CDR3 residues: CASSERTGDYQPQHF. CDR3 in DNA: TGTGCCAGCAGTGAGCGGACAGGGGATTATCAACCCCAGCATTTT. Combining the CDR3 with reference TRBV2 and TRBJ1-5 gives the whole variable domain EPEVTQTPSHQVTQMGQEVILRCVPISNHLYFYWYRQILGQKVEFLVSFYNNEISEKSEIFDDQFSVERPDGSNFTLKIRSTKLEDSAMYFCASSERTGDYQPQHFGDGTRLSIL.

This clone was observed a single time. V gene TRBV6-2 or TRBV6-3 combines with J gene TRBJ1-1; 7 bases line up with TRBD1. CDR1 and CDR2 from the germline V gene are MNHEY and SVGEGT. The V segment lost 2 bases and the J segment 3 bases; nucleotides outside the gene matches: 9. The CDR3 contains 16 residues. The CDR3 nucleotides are TGTGCCAGCAGTTACGGGGACAGAAGTATCCACACTGAAGCTTTCTTT. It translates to CASSYGDRSIHTEAFF.

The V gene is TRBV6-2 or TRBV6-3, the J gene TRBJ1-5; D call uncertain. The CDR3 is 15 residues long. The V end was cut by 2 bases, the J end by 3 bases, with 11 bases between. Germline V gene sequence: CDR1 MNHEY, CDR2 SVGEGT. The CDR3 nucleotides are TGTGCCAGCAGTTACAGCGGAATAGTCAATCAGCCCCAGCATTTT. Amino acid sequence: CASSYSGIVNQPQHF.

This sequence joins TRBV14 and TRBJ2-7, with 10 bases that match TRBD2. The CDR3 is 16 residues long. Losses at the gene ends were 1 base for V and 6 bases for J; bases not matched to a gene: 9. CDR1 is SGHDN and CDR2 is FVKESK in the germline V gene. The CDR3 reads CASSQAKLAGVREQYF. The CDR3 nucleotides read TGTGCCAGCAGCCAAGCTAAGCTAGCGGGAGTACGCGAGCAGTACTTC. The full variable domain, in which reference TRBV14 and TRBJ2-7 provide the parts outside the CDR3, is EAGVTQFPSHSVIEKGQTVTLRCDPISGHDNLYWYRRVMGKEIKFLLHFVKESKQDESGMPNNRFLAERTGGTYSTLKVQPAELEDSGVYFCASSQAKLAGVREQYFGPGTRLTVT.

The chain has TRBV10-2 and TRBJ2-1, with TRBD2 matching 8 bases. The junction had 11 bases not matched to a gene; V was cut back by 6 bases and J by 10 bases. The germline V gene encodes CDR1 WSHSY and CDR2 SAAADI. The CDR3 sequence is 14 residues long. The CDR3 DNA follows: TGCGCCAGCAGGCGGGAGGCCGGGGTGTCGGAGCAGTTCTTC. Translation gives CASRREAGVSEQFF.

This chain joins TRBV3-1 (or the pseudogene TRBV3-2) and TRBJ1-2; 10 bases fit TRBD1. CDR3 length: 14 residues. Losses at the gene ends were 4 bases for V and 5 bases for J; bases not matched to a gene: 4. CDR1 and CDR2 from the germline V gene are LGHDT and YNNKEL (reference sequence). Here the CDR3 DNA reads TGTGCCAGCAGCCGAGGACAGGGGGTGTATGGCTACACCTTC. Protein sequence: CASSRGQGVYGYTF.

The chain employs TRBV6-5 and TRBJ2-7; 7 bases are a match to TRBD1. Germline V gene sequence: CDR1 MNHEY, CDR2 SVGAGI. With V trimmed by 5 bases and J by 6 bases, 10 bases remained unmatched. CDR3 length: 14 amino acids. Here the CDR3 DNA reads TGTGCCAGCAGTATACAGGCGACAGGGCGCGAGCAGTACTTC. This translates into CASSIQATGREQYF.

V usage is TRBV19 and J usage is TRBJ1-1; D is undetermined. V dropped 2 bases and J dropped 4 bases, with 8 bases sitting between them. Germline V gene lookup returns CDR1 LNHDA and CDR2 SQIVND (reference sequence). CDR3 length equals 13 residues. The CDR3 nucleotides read TGTGCCAGTAGTATAATTCAGTCCACTGAAGCTTTCTTT. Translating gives CASSIIQSTEAFF.

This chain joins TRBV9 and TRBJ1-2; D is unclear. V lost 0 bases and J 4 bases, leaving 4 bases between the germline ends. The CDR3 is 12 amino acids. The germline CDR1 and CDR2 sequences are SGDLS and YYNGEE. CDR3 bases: TGTGCCAGCAGCGTAGCCAGCTATGGCTACACCTTC. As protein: CASSVASYGYTF.

The CDR3 coding sequence is TGTGCCAGCAGCGTAGATAGTGGAGTAGAGAACACTGAAGCTTTCTTT. Amino acid sequence: CASSVDSGVENTEAFF. This rearrangement joins TRBV9 to TRBJ1-1; no clear D gene. The V and J ends lost 0 bases and 1 base respectively, with 13 bases between them. There are 16 residues in the CDR3. Germline V CDR1 and CDR2: SGDLS, YYNGEE.

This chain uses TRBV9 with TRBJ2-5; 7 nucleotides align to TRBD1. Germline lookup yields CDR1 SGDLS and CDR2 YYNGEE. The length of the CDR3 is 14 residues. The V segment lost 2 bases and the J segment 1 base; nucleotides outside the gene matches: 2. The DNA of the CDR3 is TGTGCCAGCAGCGTCGGGACAGTCCAAGAGACCCAGTACTTC. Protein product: CASSVGTVQETQYF.